These 14 T cell receptor beta chains were all obtained from the same sample, sequenced in a study of regulatory T cells in long-lasting Graves disease. CDR3-region Arm-PCR and iRepertoire HTBI primers produced the TCR beta libraries. TCRdb recomputed calls from the multiplex PCR reads with MiXCR, one row per CDR3 protein. The profile covers about 240,000 distinct CDR3 sequences, with just over 20% appearing a single time and about 15% taken by the ten largest. Time point noted: newly diagnosed GD, antithyroid drugs for less than 3 months. Extracted PBMC RNA gave rise to the TCR library. The material sequenced was peripheral blood mononuclear cells (PBMCs), taken at new diagnosis, from a patient treated with antithyroid drugs. These receptors all stem from a female donor with Graves disease.

This clonotype has only one observation. The chain joins TRBV2 to TRBJ2-7; 9 bases fit TRBD1. The CDR3 sequence is 15 residues long. After removal of 6 bases from V and 6 bases from J, the junction contained 12 bases not matched to a gene. Germline V lookup: CDR1 SNHLY, CDR2 FYNNEI. This CDR3 is CASSPSSWTGAEQYF. The CDR3 bases are TGTGCCAGCAGCCCATCAAGCTGGACAGGGGCCGAGCAGTACTTC.

This clonotype was seen many times. The J gene is TRBJ1-2, the V gene TRBV28, with 8 bases matching TRBD1. This CDR3 region has 12 residues. Losses at the gene ends were 6 bases for V and 7 bases for J; bases not matched to a gene: 4. Germline loops: CDR1 MDHEN, CDR2 SYDVKM. The CDR3 sequence is CASSPDRGGYTF. DNA for the CDR3: TGTGCCAGCAGCCCCGACAGGGGTGGCTACACCTTC.

This rearrangement joins TRBV10-3 to TRBJ1-1, with 9 bases that match TRBD1. V shed 2 bases and J 5 bases; nucleotides not matched to a gene: 3. The V gene's germline CDR1 is ENHRY and CDR2 SYGVKD. The CDR3 sequence is 14 residues long. CDR3 in amino acids: CAISERQGETEAFF. The DNA for the CDR3 is TGTGCCATCAGTGAGCGACAGGGGGAAACTGAAGCTTTCTTT.

This clonotype was counted between two and nine times. This chain uses TRBV20-1 with TRBJ2-5; unclear D gene. CDR3 length: 14 residues. The germline V and J ends were trimmed by 0 bases and 4 bases, with 12 bases remaining between them. Germline CDR1 and CDR2: DFQATT and SNEGSKA (reference sequence). The CDR3 DNA sequence: TGCAGTGCTAGAGACCACCCTATGGTAGAGACCCAGTACTTC. Its protein product is CSARDHPMVETQYF.

Notes on this clonotype: A much larger clonotype is one base distant, so this may be a read error. The rearrangement joins TRBV2 to TRBJ2-5; D gene uncertain. The CDR3 runs to 17 residues. CDR1 and CDR2 from the germline V gene are SNHLY and FYNNEI. V was clipped by 2 bases and J by 0 bases, with 16 bases between them. The CDR3 DNA reads TGTGCCAGCAGTGAATTAGCACAGACCACGTACCAAGAGACCCAGTACTTC. Its protein is CASSELAQTTYQETQYF.

The chain employs TRBV6-1 and TRBJ1-5; 7 bases map to TRBD1. V trimming: 7 bases; J trimming: 7 bases; junction bases outside the gene matches: 10. The length of the CDR3 is 14 residues. CDR1 is MNHNS, CDR2 SASEGT, per germline. The CDR3 bases are TGTGCCAGCACCAAGGAGACAGGGCACCAGCCCCAGCATTTT. It specifies CASTKETGHQPQHF.

Details on this clonotype: Given a much more abundant clone one base away, this may be a read error. CDR3 in amino acids: CASTTGDYGANVLTF. The DNA for the CDR3 is TGCGCCAGCACCACAGGGGACTATGGGGCCAACGTCCTGACTTTC. The chain employs TRBV10-2 and TRBJ2-6; the D call may be TRBD1 or TRBD2 (7 bases each). In germline, CDR1 is WSHSY, CDR2 SAAADI. There are 15 residues in the CDR3. Trimming removed 7 bases from V and 3 bases from J, with 13 bases in between.

This clonotype came up a few times. This chain links TRBV5-1 with TRBJ2-7; possible D gene TRBD2, 6 bases. Germline V gives CDR1 SGHRS, CDR2 YFSETQ. The V gene lost 0 bases and the J gene lost 0 bases, with 16 bases spanning the gap. The CDR3 is made up of 17 amino acids. This chain's CDR3 is CASSLGGLARSSYEQYF. The DNA of the CDR3 is TGCGCCAGCAGCTTGGGTGGGCTAGCGAGGAGCTCCTACGAGCAGTACTTC.

This clonotype has at least ten counts. The chain carries TRBV6-2 or TRBV6-3 and TRBJ2-2; either TRBD1 or TRBD2 may supply D (6 bases each). The germline V gene encodes CDR1 MNHEY and CDR2 SVGEGT. The CDR3 is 14 residues long. V lost 8 bases to trimming and J lost 4 bases, with 14 bases between them. The CDR3 nucleotides read TGTGCCAGCTGGAGTAGGGGGGTCACCGGGGAGCTGTTTTTT. This encodes CASWSRGVTGELFF.

In its sample, this clonotype was seen a few times. A read error may explain this, as a much larger clone is one base away. The chain couples TRBV6-2 or TRBV6-3 to TRBJ2-1; 11 bases match TRBD2. Germline V gene lookup returns CDR1 MNHEY and CDR2 SVGEGT. Losses at the gene ends were 11 bases for V and 3 bases for J; bases not matched to a gene: 12. The CDR3 totals 16 residues. The CDR3, as DNA: TGTGCCGGCACCCTTCGACTAGCGGGATACTACAATGAGCAGTTCTTC. Amino acid sequence: CAGTLRLAGYYNEQFF.

This clonotype showed up many times. V is TRBV20-1 and J is TRBJ2-7; 7 bases align to TRBD1. Germline V gene lookup returns CDR1 DFQATT and CDR2 SNEGSKA (reference sequence). The CDR3 contains 13 residues. V shed 0 bases, J shed 1 base, and the junction held 0 bases outside the gene matches. The CDR3 DNA sequence: TGCAGTGCTAGAGAGGACAGGTCCTACGAGCAGTACTTC. Its translation: CSAREDRSYEQYF.

This clonotype occurred a few times. V usage is TRBV5-5 and J usage is TRBJ1-6; perhaps TRBD1 as D (5 bases). This CDR3 contains 13 residues. Germline CDR1 SGHKS, CDR2 YYEKEE (reference sequence). V lost 7 bases and J lost 7, with 12 bases in between. CDR3 DNA: TGTGCCAGCGGGTGGGACGGAAATTCACCCCTCCACTTT. Protein product: CASGWDGNSPLHF.

CDR3 protein: CSASAGARRTEQYF. The CDR3 nucleotides are TGCAGTGCTAGCGCGGGGGCTCGACGTACCGAGCAGTACTTC. V gene TRBV20-1 combines with J gene TRBJ2-7; TRBD2 might be the D (7 bases). The length of the CDR3 is 14 residues. CDR1 and CDR2 (germline): DFQATT, SNEGSKA (reference sequence). Trimming took off 3 bases at V and 6 bases at J, with 18 bases between the two ends.

In its sample, this clonotype was seen a few times. This rearrangement joins TRBV28 to TRBJ1-6, with D perhaps matching TRBD1 (5 bases). This CDR3 spans 16 amino acids. The ends were cut back, 3 bases at V and 3 bases at J, with 12 bases in the middle. The V gene's germline CDR1 is MDHEN and CDR2 SYDVKM. CDR3 bases: TGTGCCAGCAGTTTTTCAACAGGAAACTATAATTCACCCCTCCACTTT. This encodes CASSFSTGNYNSPLHF.